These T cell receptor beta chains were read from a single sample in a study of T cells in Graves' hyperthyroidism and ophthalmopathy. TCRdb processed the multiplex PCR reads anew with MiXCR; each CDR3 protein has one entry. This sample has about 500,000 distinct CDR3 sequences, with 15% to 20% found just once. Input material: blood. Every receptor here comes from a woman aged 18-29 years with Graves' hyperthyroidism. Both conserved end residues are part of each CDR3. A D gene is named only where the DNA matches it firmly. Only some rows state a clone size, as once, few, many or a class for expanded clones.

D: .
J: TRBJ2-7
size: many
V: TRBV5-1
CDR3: CASSLVASAPYEQYF
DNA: TGCGCCAGCAGCTTGGTCGCTAGCGCACCCTACGAGCAGTACTTC

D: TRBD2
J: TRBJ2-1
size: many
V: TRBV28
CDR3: CASSSGGLAKRGNEQFF
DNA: TGTGCCAGCAGTTCCGGGGGACTAGCGAAAAGAGGCAATGAGCAGTTCTTC

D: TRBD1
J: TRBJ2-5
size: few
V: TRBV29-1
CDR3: CSVEFLDRGFETQYF
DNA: TGCAGCGTTGAGTTTCTGGACAGGGGTTTCGAGACCCAGTACTTC

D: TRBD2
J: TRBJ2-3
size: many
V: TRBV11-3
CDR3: CASSGTSLGDTQYF
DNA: TGTGCCAGCTCCGGGACTAGCCTGGGGGATACGCAGTATTTT

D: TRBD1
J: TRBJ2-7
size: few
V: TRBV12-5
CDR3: CASGLSGTGAYEQYF
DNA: TGTGCTAGTGGTTTGTCAGGGACAGGGGCGTACGAGCAGTACTTC

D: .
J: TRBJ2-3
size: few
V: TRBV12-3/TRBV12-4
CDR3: CASSLAGLGDTQYF
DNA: TGTGCCAGCAGTTTGGCGGGGCTCGGAGATACGCAGTATTTT

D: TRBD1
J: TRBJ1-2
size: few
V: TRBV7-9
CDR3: CASSRPGQGVPYGYTF
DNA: TGTGCCAGCAGCCGACCCGGACAGGGAGTACCCTATGGCTACACCTTC

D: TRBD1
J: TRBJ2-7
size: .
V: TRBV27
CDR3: CASSLGTGNIYEQYF
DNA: TGTGCCAGCAGTTTAGGGACAGGGAACATCTACGAGCAGTACTTC

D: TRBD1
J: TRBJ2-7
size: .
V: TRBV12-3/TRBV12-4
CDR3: CASSDHGTGGFYEQYF
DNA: TGTGCCAGCAGTGACCACGGGACAGGGGGCTTCTACGAGCAGTACTTC

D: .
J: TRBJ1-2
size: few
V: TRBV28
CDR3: CASSLWEVNRVRGYTF
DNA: TGTGCCAGCAGTTTATGGGAAGTGAACAGGGTGAGGGGCTACACCTTC

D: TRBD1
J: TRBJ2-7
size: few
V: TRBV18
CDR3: CASSPGQGGVNEQYF
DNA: TGTGCCAGCTCACCCGGACAGGGAGGAGTTAACGAGCAGTACTTC

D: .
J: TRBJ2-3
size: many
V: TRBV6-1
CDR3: CASSPLRGGQYF
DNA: TGTGCCAGCAGTCCCCTCAGGGGTGGGCAGTATTTT

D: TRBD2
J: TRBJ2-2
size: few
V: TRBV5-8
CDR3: CASSRGTRDTGELFF
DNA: TGTGCCAGCAGCCGCGGGACTAGGGACACCGGGGAGCTGTTTTTT

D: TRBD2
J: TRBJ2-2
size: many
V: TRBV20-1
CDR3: CSARLAGLTHTGELFF
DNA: TGCAGTGCTAGACTAGCGGGCCTTACGCACACCGGGGAGCTGTTTTTT

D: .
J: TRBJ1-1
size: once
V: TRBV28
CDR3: CASIRSNKGNKAFF
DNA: TGTGCCAGCATACGCAGTAACAAGGGCAATAAAGCTTTCTTT

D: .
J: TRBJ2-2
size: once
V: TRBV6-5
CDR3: CASSYTVTSANTGELFF
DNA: TGTGCCAGCAGTTACACCGTAACAAGCGCGAACACCGGGGAGCTGTTTTTT

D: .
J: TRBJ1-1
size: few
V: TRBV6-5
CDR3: CASSYVQRTEAFF
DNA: TGTGCCAGCAGTTACGTTCAGCGGACTGAAGCTTTCTTT

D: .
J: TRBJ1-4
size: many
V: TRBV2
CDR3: CASSETPRANEKLFF
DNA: TGTGCCAGCAGTGAAACCCCAAGAGCTAATGAAAAACTGTTTTTT

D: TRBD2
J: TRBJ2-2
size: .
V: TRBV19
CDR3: CASSVPGLRNTGELFF
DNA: TGTGCCAGTAGCGTCCCGGGACTAAGGAACACCGGGGAGCTGTTTTTT

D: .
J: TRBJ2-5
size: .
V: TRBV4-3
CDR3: CASSQGVGSGQETQYF
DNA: TGCGCCAGCAGCCAAGGAGTTGGGAGCGGGCAAGAGACCCAGTACTTC

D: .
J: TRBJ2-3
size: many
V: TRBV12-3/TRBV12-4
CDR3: CASSLRDLGGAADTQYF
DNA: TGTGCCAGCAGTCTAAGGGACTTAGGGGGGGCCGCAGATACGCAGTATTTT

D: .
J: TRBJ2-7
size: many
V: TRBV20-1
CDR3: CSAKDRPYEQYF
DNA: TGCAGTGCGAAGGACAGACCCTACGAGCAGTACTTC

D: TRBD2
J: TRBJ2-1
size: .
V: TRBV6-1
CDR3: CASSRFPGTSGEQFF
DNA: TGTGCCAGCAGTCGTTTCCCCGGGACTAGCGGTGAGCAGTTCTTC

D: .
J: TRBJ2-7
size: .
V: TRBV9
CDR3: CASSVEGGGYEQYF
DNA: TGTGCCAGCAGCGTAGAAGGGGGTGGCTACGAGCAGTACTTC

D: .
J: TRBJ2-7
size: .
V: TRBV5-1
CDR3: CASSRDGRADEQYF
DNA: TGCGCCAGCAGTAGGGACGGGCGTGCCGACGAGCAGTACTTC

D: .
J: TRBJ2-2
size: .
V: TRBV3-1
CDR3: CASSQARLNTGELFF
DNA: TGTGCCAGCAGCCAAGCCAGACTTAACACCGGGGAGCTGTTTTTT

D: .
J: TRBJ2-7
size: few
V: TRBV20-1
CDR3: CSANPQRAFSYEQYF
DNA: TGCAGTGCTAACCCCCAGCGGGCTTTCTCCTACGAGCAGTACTTC

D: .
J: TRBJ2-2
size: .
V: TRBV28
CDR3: CASSFSPFGRELFF
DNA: TGTGCCAGCAGTTTTTCCCCGTTTGGTCGGGAGCTGTTTTTT

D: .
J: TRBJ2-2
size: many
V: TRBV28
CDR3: CASSPSRATGELFF
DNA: TGTGCCAGCAGTCCCTCGAGAGCCACCGGGGAGCTGTTTTTT

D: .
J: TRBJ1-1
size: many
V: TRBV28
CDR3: CASSFELNTEAFF
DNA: TGTGCCAGCAGTTTCGAGTTGAACACTGAAGCTTTCTTT

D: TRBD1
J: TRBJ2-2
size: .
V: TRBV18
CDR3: CASSLGQLYTGELFF
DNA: TGTGCCAGCTCGCTGGGACAGCTTTACACCGGGGAGCTGTTTTTT

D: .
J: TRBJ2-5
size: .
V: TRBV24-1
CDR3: CATSYPRSAGETQYF
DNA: TGTGCCACCAGTTACCCCCGCTCGGCCGGGGAGACCCAGTACTTC

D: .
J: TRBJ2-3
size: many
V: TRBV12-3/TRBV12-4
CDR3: CASSGEPRDTQYF
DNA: TGTGCCAGCAGTGGGGAACCCAGGGATACGCAGTATTTT

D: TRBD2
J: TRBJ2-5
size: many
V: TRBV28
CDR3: CASSRKLAGAGETQYF
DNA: TGTGCCAGCAGCCGGAAACTAGCGGGAGCTGGGGAGACCCAGTACTTC

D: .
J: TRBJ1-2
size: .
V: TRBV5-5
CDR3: CASSNLERGWGGYGYTF
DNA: TGTGCCAGCAGCAACCTGGAGCGGGGATGGGGCGGATATGGCTACACCTTC

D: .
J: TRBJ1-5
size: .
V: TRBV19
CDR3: CASSNRVHNQPQHF
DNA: TGTGCCAGTAGTAACCGGGTCCATAATCAGCCCCAGCATTTT

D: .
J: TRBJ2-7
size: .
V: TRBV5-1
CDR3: CASSLARHLYEQYF
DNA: TGCGCCAGCAGCTTAGCACGGCACCTCTACGAGCAGTACTTC

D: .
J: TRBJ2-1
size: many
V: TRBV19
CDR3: CASRDGGRRNEQFF
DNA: TGTGCCAGTAGGGACGGGGGGCGCAGGAATGAGCAGTTCTTC

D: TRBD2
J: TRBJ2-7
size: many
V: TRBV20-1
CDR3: CSAVDAKGLAGDHYEQYF
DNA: TGCAGTGCGGTCGACGCAAAAGGACTAGCGGGGGACCACTACGAGCAGTACTTC

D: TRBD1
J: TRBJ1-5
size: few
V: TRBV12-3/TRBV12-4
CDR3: CASSLFPGTGLSNQPQHF
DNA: TGTGCCAGCAGTTTATTTCCCGGGACAGGGTTGAGCAATCAGCCCCAGCATTTT

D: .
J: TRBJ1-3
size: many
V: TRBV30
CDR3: CAWTGSSGNTIYF
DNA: TGTGCCTGGACAGGGAGCTCTGGAAACACCATATATTTT